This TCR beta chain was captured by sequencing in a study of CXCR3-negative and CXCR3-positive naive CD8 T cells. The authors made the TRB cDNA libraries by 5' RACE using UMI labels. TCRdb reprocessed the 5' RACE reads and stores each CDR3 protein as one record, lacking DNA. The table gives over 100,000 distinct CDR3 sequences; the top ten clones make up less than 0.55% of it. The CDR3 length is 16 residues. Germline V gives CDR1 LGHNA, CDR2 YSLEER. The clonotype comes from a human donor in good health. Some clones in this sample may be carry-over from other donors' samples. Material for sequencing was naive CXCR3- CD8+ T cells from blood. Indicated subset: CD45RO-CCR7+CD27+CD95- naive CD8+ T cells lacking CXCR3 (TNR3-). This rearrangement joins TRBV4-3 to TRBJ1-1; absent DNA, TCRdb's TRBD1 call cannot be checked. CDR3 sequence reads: CASSQEGQGAVTEAFF.